Many counts were recorded for the clone carrying this T cell receptor (beta chain). Its antigen is unidentified. From the multiplex PCR reads, TCRdb called clonotypes with MiXCR, one entry per CDR3 protein. The top ten clones hold under 6% of a sample with under 110,000 distinct CDR3 sequences, less than 40% of them seen once. Breast cancer patients provided tissue from their axillary draining lymph nodes. This specimen belongs to a study of breast tumors, draining lymph nodes, adjacent tissues. Per the germline V gene, CDR1 is DFQATT and CDR2 is SNEGSKA (reference sequence). With 5 bases removed from V and 1 base from J, the gap between germline ends came to 6 bases. The CDR3 loop spans 12 amino acids. Study conclusions and caveats: Most tumor T cells seemingly derive from lymph node, then expand in tumor. Luminal-like breast cancer showed significantly higher tumor–nontumor repertoire similarity than basal-like.

The sequenced sample consisted of axillary lymph node tissue. This chain joins TRBV20-1 and TRBJ2-1, with D hard to call. This TCR derives from a female donor with breast cancer. Some clones in this sample may be carry-over from other donors' samples. The CDR3 DNA reads as TGCAGTGCTCCCGCTTCCTACAATGAGCAGTTCTTC. Protein: CSAPASYNEQFF.